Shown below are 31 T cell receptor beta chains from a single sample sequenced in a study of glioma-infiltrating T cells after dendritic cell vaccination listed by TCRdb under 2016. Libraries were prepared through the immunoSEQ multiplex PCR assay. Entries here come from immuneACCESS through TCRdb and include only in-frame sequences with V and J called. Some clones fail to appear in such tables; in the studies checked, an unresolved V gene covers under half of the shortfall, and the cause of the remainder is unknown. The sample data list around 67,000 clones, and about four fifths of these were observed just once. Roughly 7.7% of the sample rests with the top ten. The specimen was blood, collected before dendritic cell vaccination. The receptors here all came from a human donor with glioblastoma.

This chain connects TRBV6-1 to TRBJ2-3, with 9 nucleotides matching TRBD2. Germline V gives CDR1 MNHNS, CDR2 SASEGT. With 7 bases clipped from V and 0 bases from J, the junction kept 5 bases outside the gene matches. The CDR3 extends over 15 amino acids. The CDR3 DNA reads TGTGCCAGCACCGCCCTAGCGGGGAGCACAGATACGCAGTATTTT. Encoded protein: CASTALAGSTDTQYF.

CDR3 coding DNA: TGTGCCAGCAGAACGGACAGGGGGTACTACAATGAGCAGTTCTTC. It translates to CASRTDRGYYNEQFF. V and J are TRBV6-5 and TRBJ2-1; TRBD1 matches 10 bases. After removal of 6 bases from V and 3 bases from J, the junction contained 5 bases not matched to a gene. CDR1 MNHEY and CDR2 SVGAGI come from the germline V gene. The CDR3 is 15 residues long.

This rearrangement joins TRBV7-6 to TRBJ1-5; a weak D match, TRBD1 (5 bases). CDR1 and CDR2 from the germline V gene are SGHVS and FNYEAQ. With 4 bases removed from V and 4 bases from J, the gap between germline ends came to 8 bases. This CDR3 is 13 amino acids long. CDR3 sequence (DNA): TGTGCCAGCAGCTCAAACAGGAATCAGCCCCAGCATTTT. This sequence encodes CASSSNRNQPQHF.

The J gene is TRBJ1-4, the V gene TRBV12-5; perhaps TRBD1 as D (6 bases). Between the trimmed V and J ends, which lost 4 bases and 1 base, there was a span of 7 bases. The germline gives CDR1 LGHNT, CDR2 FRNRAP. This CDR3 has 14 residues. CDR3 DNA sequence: TGTGCTAGTGGTTCAGGGGAAACTAATGAAAAACTGTTTTTT. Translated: CASGSGETNEKLFF.

CDR3 DNA sequence: TGTGCCAGCGAGACAGGACTTAATGAAAAACTGTTTTTT. Its protein is CASETGLNEKLFF. The V call is TRBV19, the J call TRBJ1-4, with a possible D match to TRBD1 (6 bases). The germline V gene has CDR1 LNHDA and CDR2 SQIVND (reference sequence). The CDR3 extends over 13 amino acids. The V end lost 9 bases, the J end lost 4 bases, and 12 bases lay between the germline ends.

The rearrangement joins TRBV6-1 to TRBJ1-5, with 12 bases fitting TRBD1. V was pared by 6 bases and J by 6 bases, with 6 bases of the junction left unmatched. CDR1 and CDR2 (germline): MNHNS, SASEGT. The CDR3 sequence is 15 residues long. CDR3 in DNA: TGTGCCAGCAGCCTGGGACAGGGGGCAGGTCAGCCCCAGCATTTT. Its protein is CASSLGQGAGQPQHF.

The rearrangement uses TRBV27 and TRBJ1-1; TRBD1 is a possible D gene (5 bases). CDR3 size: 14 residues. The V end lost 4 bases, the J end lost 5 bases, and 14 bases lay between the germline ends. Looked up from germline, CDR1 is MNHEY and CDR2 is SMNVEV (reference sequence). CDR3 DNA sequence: TGTGCCAGCAGTTGGGAGGGACGAGGAACTGAAGCTTTCTTT. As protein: CASSWEGRGTEAFF.

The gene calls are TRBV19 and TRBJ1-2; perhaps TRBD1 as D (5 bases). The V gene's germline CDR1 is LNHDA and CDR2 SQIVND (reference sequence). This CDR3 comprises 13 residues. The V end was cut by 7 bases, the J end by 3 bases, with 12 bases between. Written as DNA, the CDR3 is TGTGCCAGTACCCCCGCAGGGTACTATGGCTACACCTTC. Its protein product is CASTPAGYYGYTF.

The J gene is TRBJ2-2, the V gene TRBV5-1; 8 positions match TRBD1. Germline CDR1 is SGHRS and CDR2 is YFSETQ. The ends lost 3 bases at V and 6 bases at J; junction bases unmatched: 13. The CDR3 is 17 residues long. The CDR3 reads CASSWSTGQGGSGELFF. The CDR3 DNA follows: TGCGCCAGCAGCTGGTCTACCGGACAGGGAGGTTCCGGGGAGCTGTTTTTT.

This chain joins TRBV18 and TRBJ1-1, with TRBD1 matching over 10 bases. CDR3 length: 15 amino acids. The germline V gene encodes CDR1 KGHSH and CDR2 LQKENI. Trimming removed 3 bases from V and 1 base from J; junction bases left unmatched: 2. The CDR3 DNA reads TGTGCCAGCTCACCGGGGACAGGGGCGAACACTGAAGCTTTCTTT. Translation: CASSPGTGANTEAFF.

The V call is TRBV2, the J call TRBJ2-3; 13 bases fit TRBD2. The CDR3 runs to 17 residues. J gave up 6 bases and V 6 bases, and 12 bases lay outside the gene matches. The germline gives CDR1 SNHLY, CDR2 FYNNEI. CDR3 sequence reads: CASSPTPGLAGPDTQYF. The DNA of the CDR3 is TGTGCCAGCAGCCCAACCCCGGGACTAGCGGGGCCGGATACGCAGTATTTT.

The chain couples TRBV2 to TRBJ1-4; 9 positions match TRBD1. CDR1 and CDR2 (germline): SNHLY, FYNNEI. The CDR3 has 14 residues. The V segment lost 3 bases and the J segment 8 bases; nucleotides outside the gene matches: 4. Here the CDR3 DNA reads TGTGCCAGCAGTGATGGACAGGGGAACGAAAAACTGTTTTTT. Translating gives CASSDGQGNEKLFF.

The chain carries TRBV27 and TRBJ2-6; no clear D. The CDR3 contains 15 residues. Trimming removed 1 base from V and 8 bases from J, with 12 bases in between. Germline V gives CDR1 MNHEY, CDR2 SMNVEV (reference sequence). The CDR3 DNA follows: TGTGCCAGCAGTTTATTCCTGACAAGCTCCAACGTCCTGACTTTC. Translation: CASSLFLTSSNVLTF.

CDR3 sequence reads: CASSLGTSGEPTDTQYF. CDR3 DNA sequence: TGTGCCAGCAGCTTAGGTACTAGCGGGGAACCCACAGATACGCAGTATTTT. The genes are TRBV11-2 and TRBJ2-3, with 10 positions matching TRBD2. Per germline, CDR1 SGHAT and CDR2 FQNNGV. The CDR3 has 17 amino acids. J lost 2 bases, V lost 1 base, and 6 bases had no gene match.

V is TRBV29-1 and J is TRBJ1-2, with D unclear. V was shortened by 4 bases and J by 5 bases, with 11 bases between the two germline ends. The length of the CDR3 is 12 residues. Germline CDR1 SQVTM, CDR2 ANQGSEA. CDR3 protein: CSVGLDGYGYTF. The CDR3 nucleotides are TGCAGCGTTGGACTAGACGGATATGGCTACACCTTC.

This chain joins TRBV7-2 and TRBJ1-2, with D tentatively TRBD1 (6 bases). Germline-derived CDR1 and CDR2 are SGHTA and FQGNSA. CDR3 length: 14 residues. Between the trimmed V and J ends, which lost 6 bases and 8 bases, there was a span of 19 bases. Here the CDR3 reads CASRTGSGIGGYTF. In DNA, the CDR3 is TGTGCCAGCAGAACAGGGTCGGGGATCGGGGGCTACACCTTC.

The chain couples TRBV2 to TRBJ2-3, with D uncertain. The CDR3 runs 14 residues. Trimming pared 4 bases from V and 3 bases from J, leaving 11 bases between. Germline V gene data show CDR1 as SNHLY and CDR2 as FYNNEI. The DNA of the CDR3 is TGTGCCAGCAGTGTATTAGAGGAGACAGATACGCAGTATTTT. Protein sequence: CASSVLEETDTQYF.

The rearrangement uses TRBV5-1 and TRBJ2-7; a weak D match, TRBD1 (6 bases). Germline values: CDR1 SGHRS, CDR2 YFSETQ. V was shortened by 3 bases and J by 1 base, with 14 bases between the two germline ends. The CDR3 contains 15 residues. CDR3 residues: CASSSGWTESYEQYF. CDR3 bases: TGCGCCAGCAGCTCGGGGTGGACAGAGTCCTACGAGCAGTACTTC. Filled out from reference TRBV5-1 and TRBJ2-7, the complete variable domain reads KAGVTQTPRYLIKTRGQQVTLSCSPISGHRSVSWYQQTPGQGLQFLFEYFSETQRNKGNFPGRFSGRQFSNSRSEMNVSTLELGDSALYLCASSSGWTESYEQYFGPGTRLTVT.

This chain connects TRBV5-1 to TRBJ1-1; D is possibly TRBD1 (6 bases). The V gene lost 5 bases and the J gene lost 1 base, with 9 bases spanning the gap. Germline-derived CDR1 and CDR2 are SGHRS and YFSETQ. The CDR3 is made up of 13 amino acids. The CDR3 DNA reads TGCGCCAGCAGTCCAGGGGAGAACACTGAAGCTTTCTTT. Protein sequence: CASSPGENTEAFF.

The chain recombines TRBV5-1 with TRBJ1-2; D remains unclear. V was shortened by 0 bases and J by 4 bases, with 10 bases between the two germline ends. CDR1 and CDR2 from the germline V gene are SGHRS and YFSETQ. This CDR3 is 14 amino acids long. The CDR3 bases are TGCGCCAGCAGCTTGGCTACGGGAGGCTATGGCTACACCTTC. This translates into CASSLATGGYGYTF.

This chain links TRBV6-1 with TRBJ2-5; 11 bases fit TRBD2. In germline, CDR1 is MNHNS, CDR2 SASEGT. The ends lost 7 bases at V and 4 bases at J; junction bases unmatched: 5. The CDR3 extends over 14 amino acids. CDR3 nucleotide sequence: TGTGCCAGCAAACGACTAGCGGGACTAGAGACCCAGTACTTC. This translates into CASKRLAGLETQYF.

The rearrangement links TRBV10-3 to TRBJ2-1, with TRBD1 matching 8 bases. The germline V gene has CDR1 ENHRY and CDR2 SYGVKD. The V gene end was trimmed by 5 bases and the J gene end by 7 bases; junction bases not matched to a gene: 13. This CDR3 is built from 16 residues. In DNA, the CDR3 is TGTGCCATCAGTCCTGGAGGGACAGGCCCCAGAAATGAGCAGTTCTTC. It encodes CAISPGGTGPRNEQFF.

The CDR3 reads CASSLGSAGGETGELFF. DNA of the CDR3: TGCGCCAGCAGCTTGGGATCGGCGGGGGGCGAAACCGGGGAGCTGTTTTTT. The gene calls are TRBV5-1 and TRBJ2-2, with TRBD2 matching 8 bases. There are 17 residues in the CDR3. Germline trimming cut 0 bases from V and 5 bases from J; bases unmatched to any gene: 9. Germline lookup yields CDR1 SGHRS and CDR2 YFSETQ.

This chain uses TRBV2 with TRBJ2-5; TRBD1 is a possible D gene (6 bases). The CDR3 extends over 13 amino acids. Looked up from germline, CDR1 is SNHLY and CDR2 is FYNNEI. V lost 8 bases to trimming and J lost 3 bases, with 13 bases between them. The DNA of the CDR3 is TGTGCCAGCGCTGGACAGCGAAAAGAGACCCAGTACTTC. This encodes CASAGQRKETQYF. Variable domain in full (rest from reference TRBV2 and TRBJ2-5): EPEVTQTPSHQVTQMGQEVILRCVPISNHLYFYWYRQILGQKVEFLVSFYNNEISEKSEIFDDQFSVERPDGSNFTLKIRSTKLEDSAMYFCASAGQRKETQYFGPGTRLLVL.

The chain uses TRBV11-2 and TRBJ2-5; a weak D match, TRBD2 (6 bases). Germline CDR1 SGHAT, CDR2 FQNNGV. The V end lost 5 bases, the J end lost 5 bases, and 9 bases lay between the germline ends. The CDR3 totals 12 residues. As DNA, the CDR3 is TGTGCCAGCAGCAAGGCGGGGGAGACCCAGTACTTC. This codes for CASSKAGETQYF.

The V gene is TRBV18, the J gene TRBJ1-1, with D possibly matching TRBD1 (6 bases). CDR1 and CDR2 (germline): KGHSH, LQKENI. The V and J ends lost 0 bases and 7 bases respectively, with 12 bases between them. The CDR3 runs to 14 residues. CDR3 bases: TGTGCCAGCTCACCACCGACAGGCGGACGTGAAGCTTTCTTT. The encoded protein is CASSPPTGGREAFF.

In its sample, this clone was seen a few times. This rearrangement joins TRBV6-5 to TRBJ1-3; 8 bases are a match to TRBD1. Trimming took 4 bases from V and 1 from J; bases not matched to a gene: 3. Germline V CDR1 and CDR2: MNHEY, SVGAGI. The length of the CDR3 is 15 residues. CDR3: CASSLTGDSGNTIYF. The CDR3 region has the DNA TGTGCCAGCAGTTTGACAGGGGATTCTGGAAACACCATATATTTT.

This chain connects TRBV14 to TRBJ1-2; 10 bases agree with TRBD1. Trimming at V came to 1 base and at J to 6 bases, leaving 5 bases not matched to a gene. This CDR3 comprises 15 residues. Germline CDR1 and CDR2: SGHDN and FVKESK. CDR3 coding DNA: TGTGCCAGCAGCCAAGGGGGGGACAGGGGCCATGGCTACACCTTC. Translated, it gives CASSQGGDRGHGYTF.

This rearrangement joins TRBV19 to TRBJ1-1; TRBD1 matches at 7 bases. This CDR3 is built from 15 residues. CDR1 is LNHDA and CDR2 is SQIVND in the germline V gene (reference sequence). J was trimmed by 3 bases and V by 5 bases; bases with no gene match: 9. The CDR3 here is CASSLGQGVDTEAFF. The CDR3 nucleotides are TGTGCCAGTAGTCTAGGGCAGGGGGTCGACACTGAAGCTTTCTTT.

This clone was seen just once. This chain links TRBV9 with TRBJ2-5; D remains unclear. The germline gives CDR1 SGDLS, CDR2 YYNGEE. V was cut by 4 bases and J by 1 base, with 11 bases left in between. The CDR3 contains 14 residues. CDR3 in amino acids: CASSPPDSQETQYF. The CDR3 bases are TGTGCCAGCAGCCCACCCGACTCCCAAGAGACCCAGTACTTC.

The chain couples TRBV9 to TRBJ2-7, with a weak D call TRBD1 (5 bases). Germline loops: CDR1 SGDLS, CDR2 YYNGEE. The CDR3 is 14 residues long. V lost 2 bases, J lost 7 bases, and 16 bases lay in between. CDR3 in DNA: TGTGCCAGCAGCGTCGAGGACATCCTAGATGAGCAGTACTTC. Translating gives CASSVEDILDEQYF.